The clone carrying this T cell receptor (beta chain) was observed a handful of times. Germline CDR1 DFQATT, CDR2 SNEGSKA (reference sequence). This CDR3 is 17 amino acids long. J lost 0 bases, V lost 1 base, and 9 bases had no gene match. This sample was taken from a study of T-cell reconstitution after alpha-beta-depleted transplantation in children. Unique molecular identifiers were built into the TCRbeta library. TCRdb reprocessed the PCR reads with MiXCR, giving one entry per CDR3 protein. In the table there are 450,000 to 700,000 distinct CDR3 sequences, around 27% of which are singletons. The chain employs TRBV20-1 and TRBJ2-3; 8 bases agree with TRBD2. This TCR came from a boy under three years old with Wiskott-Aldrich syndrome, due to receive a stem cell transplant. Specimen: PBMCs, collected before TCRalphabeta/CD19-depleted stem cell transplant. The CDR3 loop reads CSARGLTGTRSTDTQYF. CDR3 sequence (DNA): TGCAGTGCTAGAGGACTCACCGGGACTAGAAGCACAGATACGCAGTATTTT.